The present T cell receptor beta chain was sequenced within a study of regulatory T cells in long-lasting Graves disease. General observations from the study: The persistent group shared about 2,500 public clonotypes, more than the approximately 970 shared by new patients. TCR diversity was lower in persistent than newly diagnosed Graves' disease.

Time point here: newly diagnosed GD, antithyroid drugs for less than 3 months. Preparation of the TCR library used RNA extracted from PBMCs. An endocrinology department in Xi'an, China, recruited the patients. As to this clonotype: The antigen is not known.

Germline CDR1 SGDLS, CDR2 YYNGEE. The CDR3 length is 14 residues. V dropped 1 base and J dropped 7; count of bases not matched to a gene: 4. Arm-PCR of CDR3 regions and iRepertoire HTBI primers were the basis on which TCR beta libraries were built. TCRdb re-called the multiplex PCR reads with MiXCR, one entry per CDR3 protein. The sample records 500,000 to 700,000 distinct CDR3 sequences, under 20% being singletons. This sample also belongs to another study, concerning T cells in Graves' hyperthyroidism and ophthalmopathy. Per that paper: A first-round RT-PCR of the TCR CDR3 used the HTBI primer set.

The sequence derives from a woman aged 25 to 39 with Graves disease. Material: peripheral blood mononuclear cells (PBMCs), obtained at new diagnosis, from a patient treated with antithyroid drugs. The genes are TRBV9 and TRBJ1-5, with TRBD1 matching 8 bases. CDR3 residues: CASSVSGGSQPQHF. CDR3 DNA: TGTGCCAGCAGCGTATCAGGGGGCAGCCAGCCCCAGCATTTT. Based on the CDR3 plus reference TRBV9 and TRBJ1-5, the full variable domain is DSGVTQTPKHLITATGQRVTLRCSPRSGDLSVYWYQQSLDQGLQFLIQYYNGEERAKGNILERFSAQQFPDLHSELNLSSLELGDSALYFCASSVSGGSQPQHFGDGTRLSIL.